This T cell receptor (beta chain) comes out of a study of blood T cell repertoires in COVID-19. Study background: PBMCs, B-cell-depleted T cells, or T cells were the source of the cDNA or gDNA that made up the material.

This clone was seen a handful of times. Here immunoSEQ multiplex PCR was the method, and the copy in TCRdb shows in-frame clones only, minus some. Among approximately 54,000 clones, 75% to 85% were seen once, and the ten largest hold approximately 5.7%. The CDR3 has 15 residues. The germline gives CDR1 SGHVS, CDR2 FQNEAQ. J was trimmed by 9 bases and V by 2 bases; bases with no gene match: 12. The rearrangement uses TRBV7-8 and TRBJ1-2, with 7 nucleotides matching TRBD1. The TCR sequence derives from an older woman with acute or convalescent COVID-19. Material: peripheral blood. This chain's CDR3 is CASSLYRAGGGSYTF. The CDR3 coding sequence is TGTGCCAGCAGCTTATATAGAGCAGGGGGAGGTAGCTACACCTTC.